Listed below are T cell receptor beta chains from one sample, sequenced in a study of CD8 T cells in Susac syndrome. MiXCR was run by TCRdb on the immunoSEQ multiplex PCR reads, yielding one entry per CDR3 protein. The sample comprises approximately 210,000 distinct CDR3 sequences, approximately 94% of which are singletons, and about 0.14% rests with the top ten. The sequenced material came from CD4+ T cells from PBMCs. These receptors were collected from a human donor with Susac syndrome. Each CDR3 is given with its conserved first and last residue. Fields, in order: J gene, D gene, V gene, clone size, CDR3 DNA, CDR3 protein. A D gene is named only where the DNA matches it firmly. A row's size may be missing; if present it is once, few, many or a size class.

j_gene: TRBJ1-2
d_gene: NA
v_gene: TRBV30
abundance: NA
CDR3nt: TGTGCCTGGAGTGTATCGGCCCCCGTCTATGGCTACACCTTC
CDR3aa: CAWSVSAPVYGYTF

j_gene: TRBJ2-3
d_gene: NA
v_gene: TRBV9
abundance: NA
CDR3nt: TGTGCCAGCAGACCTCTTCCTCAGGATACGCAGTATTTT
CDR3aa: CASRPLPQDTQYF

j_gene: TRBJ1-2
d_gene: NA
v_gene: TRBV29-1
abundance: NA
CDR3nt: TGCAGCGTTCGAGAAGGGGCCTGGGGTGGCTACACCTTC
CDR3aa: CSVREGAWGGYTF

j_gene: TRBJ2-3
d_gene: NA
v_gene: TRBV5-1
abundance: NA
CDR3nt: TGCGCCAGCAGCTTGACGGGGACAGATACGCAGTATTTT
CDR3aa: CASSLTGTDTQYF

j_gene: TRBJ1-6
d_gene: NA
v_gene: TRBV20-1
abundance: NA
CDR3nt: TGCAGTGCTAGGTCGGCGGTTATCTATAATTCACCCCTCCACTTT
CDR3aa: CSARSAVIYNSPLHF

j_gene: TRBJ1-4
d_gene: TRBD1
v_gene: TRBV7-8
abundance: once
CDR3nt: TGTGCCAGCAGCGTCAACAGGGGGCTCGGGGAAAAACTGTTTTTT
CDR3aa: CASSVNRGLGEKLFF

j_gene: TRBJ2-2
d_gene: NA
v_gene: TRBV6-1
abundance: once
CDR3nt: TGTGCCAGCAGCCTCCCCGCAGGGGCCCCGGACTACACCGGGGAGCTGTTTTTT
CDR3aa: CASSLPAGAPDYTGELFF

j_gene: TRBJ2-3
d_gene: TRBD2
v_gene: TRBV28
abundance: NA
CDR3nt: TGTGCCAGCACCGCGGGGGGGCCCACAGATACGCAGTATTTT
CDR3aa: CASTAGGPTDTQYF

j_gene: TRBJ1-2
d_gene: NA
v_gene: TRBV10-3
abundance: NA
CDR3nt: TGTGCCATCAGATTTCGGGATGATGGCTACACCTTC
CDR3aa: CAIRFRDDGYTF

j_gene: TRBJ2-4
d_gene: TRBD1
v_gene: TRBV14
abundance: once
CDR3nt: TGTGCCAGCAGCCCGTCACGACTACAGGGGCTAGCCAAAAACATTCAGTACTTC
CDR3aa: CASSPSRLQGLAKNIQYF

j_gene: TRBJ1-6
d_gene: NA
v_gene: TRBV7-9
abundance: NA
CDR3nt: TGTGCCAGCAGCTTAGAGCACGGGAGATCACCCCTCCACTTT
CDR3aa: CASSLEHGRSPLHF

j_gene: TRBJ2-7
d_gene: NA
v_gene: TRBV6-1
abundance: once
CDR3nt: TGTGCCAGCGGAGAGAACCTCTCCTACGAGCAGTACTTC
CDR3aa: CASGENLSYEQYF

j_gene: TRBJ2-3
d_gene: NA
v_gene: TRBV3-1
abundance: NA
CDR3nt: TGTGCCAGCACCTTTAAAGATACGCAGTATTTT
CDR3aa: CASTFKDTQYF

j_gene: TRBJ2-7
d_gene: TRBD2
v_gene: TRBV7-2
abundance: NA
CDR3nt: TGTGCCAGCAGCTTCGGGACTACCTACGAGCAGTACTTC
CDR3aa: CASSFGTTYEQYF

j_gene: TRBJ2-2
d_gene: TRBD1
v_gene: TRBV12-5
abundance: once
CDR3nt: TGTGCTAGTGGCGGGACAGGGGGCCGCACCGGGGAGCTGTTTTTT
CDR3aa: CASGGTGGRTGELFF

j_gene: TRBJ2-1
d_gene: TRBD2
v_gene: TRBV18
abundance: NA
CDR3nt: TGTGCCAGCTCACCAGGAGCGGGGGGGCCCTACAATGAGCAGTTCTTC
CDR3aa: CASSPGAGGPYNEQFF

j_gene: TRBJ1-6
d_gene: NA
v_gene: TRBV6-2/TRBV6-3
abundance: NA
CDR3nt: TGTGCCAGCAGTTTCCCGACCGAACTGACCTCCTATAATTCACCCCTCCACTTT
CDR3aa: CASSFPTELTSYNSPLHF

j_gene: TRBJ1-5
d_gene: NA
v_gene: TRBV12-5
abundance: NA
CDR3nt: TGTGCTAGTGGTTTGAGTACATACCATCAGCCCCAGCATTTT
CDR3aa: CASGLSTYHQPQHF

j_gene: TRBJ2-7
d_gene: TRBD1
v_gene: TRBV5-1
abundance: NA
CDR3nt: TGCGCCAGCAGCTTTGGGACAGACCCCTACGAGCAGTACTTC
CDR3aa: CASSFGTDPYEQYF

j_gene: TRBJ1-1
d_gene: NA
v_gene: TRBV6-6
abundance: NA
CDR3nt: TGTGCCAGCGGGTCGGGGGGCATGAACACTGAAGCTTTCTTT
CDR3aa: CASGSGGMNTEAFF

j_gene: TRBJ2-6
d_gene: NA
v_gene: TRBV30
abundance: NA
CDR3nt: TGTGCCTGGGGGTCTGGGGCCAACGTCCTGACTTTC
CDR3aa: CAWGSGANVLTF

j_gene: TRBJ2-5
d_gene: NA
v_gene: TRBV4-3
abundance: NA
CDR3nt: TGCGCCAGCAGCCAGAAAAGGCACCAAGAGACCCAGTACTTC
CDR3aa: CASSQKRHQETQYF

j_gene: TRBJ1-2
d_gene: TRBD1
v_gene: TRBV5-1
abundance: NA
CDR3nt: TGCGCCAGCAGCGCGCAAGGGACAGCTCGGGGCTACACCTTC
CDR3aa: CASSAQGTARGYTF

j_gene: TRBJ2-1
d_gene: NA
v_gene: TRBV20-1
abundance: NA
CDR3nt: TGCAGTGCTCCCCAAGGAGTAGATGAGCAGTTCTTC
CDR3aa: CSAPQGVDEQFF

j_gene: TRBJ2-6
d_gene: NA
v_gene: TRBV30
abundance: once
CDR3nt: TGTGCCTGGAGGTGGGGACTCGCCAACGTCCTGACTTTC
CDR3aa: CAWRWGLANVLTF

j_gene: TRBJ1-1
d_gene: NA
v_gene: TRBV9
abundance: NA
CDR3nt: TGTGCCAGCAGCGTAGACGGCACATCAAACACTGAAGCTTTCTTT
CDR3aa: CASSVDGTSNTEAFF

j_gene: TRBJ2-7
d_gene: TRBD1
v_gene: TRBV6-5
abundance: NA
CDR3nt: TGTGCCAGCAGTTACTCGGGACAGTCAGGTCGACGCTACGAGCAGTACTTC
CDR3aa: CASSYSGQSGRRYEQYF

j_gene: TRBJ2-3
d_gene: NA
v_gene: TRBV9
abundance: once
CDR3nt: TGTGCCAGCAGCGTAGAGGGGGGGGCAGGACTGAGGTATACGCAGTATTTT
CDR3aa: CASSVEGGAGLRYTQYF

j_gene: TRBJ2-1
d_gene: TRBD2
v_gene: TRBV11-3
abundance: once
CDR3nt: TGTGCCAGCAGCTCGGAGACTAGCGGGGGGGCCGATGAGCAGTTCTTC
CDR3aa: CASSSETSGGADEQFF

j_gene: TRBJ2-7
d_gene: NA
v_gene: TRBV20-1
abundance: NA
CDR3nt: TGCAGTGCCGTGTCACAGGAAACCTACGAGCAGTACTTC
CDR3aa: CSAVSQETYEQYF

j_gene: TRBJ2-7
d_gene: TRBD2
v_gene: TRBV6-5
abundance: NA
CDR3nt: TGTGCCACCAAGCGGGGGGGCGCCTACGAGCAGTACTTC
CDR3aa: CATKRGGAYEQYF

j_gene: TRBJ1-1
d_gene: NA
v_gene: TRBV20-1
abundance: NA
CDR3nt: TGCAGTGCTGGACTCGGTCCTAACACTGAAGCTTTCTTT
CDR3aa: CSAGLGPNTEAFF

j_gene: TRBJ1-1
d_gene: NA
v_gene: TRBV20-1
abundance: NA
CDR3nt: TGCAGTGCTCTAAGACAGGTTGGGTTTTATGGGGACACTGAAGCTTTCTTT
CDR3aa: CSALRQVGFYGDTEAFF